These 9 T cell receptor beta chains came from one sample sequenced in a study of blood T cell repertoires in COVID-19. Data came from immunoSEQ multiplex PCR; TCRdb stores just in-frame clones and leaves some out. This table has 150,000 or so clones, roughly 85% appearing once. Sequenced sample: PBMCs or T cells enriched from blood (not recorded which). The receptors shown here come from a man aged 45-65 years who had recovered from COVID-19.

The chain recombines TRBV9 with TRBJ2-5; tentatively, D is TRBD1 (5 bases). Trimming stripped 1 base from V and 4 bases from J, with 14 bases between. Germline CDR1 and CDR2: SGDLS and YYNGEE. The CDR3 contains 15 residues. The CDR3 loop reads CASSVNPRVGETQYF. The CDR3 nucleotides are TGTGCCAGCAGCGTAAATCCCAGGGTCGGAGAGACCCAGTACTTC.

The V call is TRBV3-1 (or the pseudogene TRBV3-2), the J call TRBJ1-6; D is unclear. V dropped 3 bases and J dropped 7 bases, with 16 bases sitting between them. The CDR3 loop spans 16 amino acids. The germline CDR1 and CDR2 sequences are LGHDT and YNNKEL (reference sequence). The CDR3 nucleotides read TGTGCCAGCAGCCAGCCACGAGCTACTACCAATTCACCCCTCCACTTT. This encodes CASSQPRATTNSPLHF.

This chain joins TRBV7-2 and TRBJ2-5; TRBD1 matches at 9 bases. This CDR3 spans 13 amino acids. The J segment lost 4 bases and the V segment lost 4 bases, leaving 1 base of the junction unmatched. The germline V gene has CDR1 SGHTA and CDR2 FQGNSA. The CDR3: CASSSDRGETQYF. CDR3 in DNA: TGTGCCAGCAGCTCGGACAGGGGAGAGACCCAGTACTTC.

V gene TRBV6-4 combines with J gene TRBJ2-3, with TRBD2 identical over 11 bases. Germline CDR1 MRHNA, CDR2 SNTAGT. With V trimmed by 5 bases and J by 3 bases, 7 bases remained unmatched. This CDR3 is built from 16 residues. The CDR3 sequence: CASSLSGGASTDTQYF. CDR3 nucleotides: TGTGCCAGCAGTCTTAGCGGGGGGGCGTCGACAGATACGCAGTATTTT.

This clone came up a few times. V gene TRBV20-1 combines with J gene TRBJ2-2; D unclear. Germline assignment: CDR1 DFQATT and CDR2 SNEGSKA (reference sequence). The CDR3 has 11 residues. V gave up 5 bases and J gave up 5 bases, with 6 bases separating them. CDR3 sequence reads: CSAYWTGELFF. DNA for the CDR3: TGCAGTGCTTACTGGACCGGGGAGCTGTTTTTT.

In DNA, the CDR3 is TGTGCCAGCAGCCAAGATCCAGTGGAGACCCAGTACTTC. It translates to CASSQDPVETQYF. The chain links TRBV3-1 (or the pseudogene TRBV3-2) to TRBJ2-5; no firm D call. This CDR3 spans 13 amino acids. Trimming pared 0 bases from V and 5 bases from J, leaving 7 bases between. Germline lookup yields CDR1 LGHDT and CDR2 YNNKEL (reference sequence).

The chain combines TRBV19 with TRBJ2-3; 13 bases align to TRBD2. The CDR3 length is 18 residues. Germline V gives CDR1 LNHDA, CDR2 SQIVND (reference sequence). The ends lost 3 bases at V and 0 bases at J; junction bases unmatched: 6. The CDR3 reads CASSIGTSGVLSTDTQYF. CDR3 DNA: TGTGCCAGTAGTATTGGGACTAGCGGGGTCCTTAGCACAGATACGCAGTATTTT.

CDR3: CASSLGDYGYTF. In DNA, the CDR3 is TGTGCCAGCAGCTTGGGCGACTATGGCTACACCTTC. The V call is TRBV7-8, the J call TRBJ1-2, with D unclear. Trimming took off 3 bases at V and 3 bases at J, with 5 bases between the two ends. From germline, CDR1 is SGHVS and CDR2 FQNEAQ. This CDR3 is built from 12 residues.

This sequence joins TRBV18 and TRBJ2-4; the D gene is possibly TRBD1 (6 bases). Trimming left V 4 bases short and J 9 bases short, with 13 bases between. This CDR3 is built from 13 residues. CDR1 is KGHSH, CDR2 LQKENI, per germline. The CDR3 DNA sequence: TGTGCCAGCTCACTAACAACAGGGACCATTCAGTACTTC. Translated: CASSLTTGTIQYF.